The T cell receptor beta chain under discussion was sequenced for a study of cytomegalovirus exposure and HLA in healthy donors. This clone was found a few times. The antigen is not known. Measured with immunoSEQ multiplex PCR; TCRdb has only the in-frame clones, and not every one. Counted here are roughly 56,000 clones, 93% occurring once; the ten biggest clones make up under 2%. This CDR3 contains 14 residues. Germline lookup yields CDR1 LNHDA and CDR2 SQIVND (reference sequence). V was clipped by 5 bases and J by 6 bases, with 14 bases between them. From the roughly 120-subject validation cohort, which was separate from the roughly 680-subject first cohort, the donors were drawn. Study-wide results and caveats: Rare TCR sequences predominated, though certain public TCRs were found in many donors. Reportedly, cytomegalovirus status was diagnosed with high sensitivity and specificity.

The material sequenced was PBMCs. The sequence came from a woman between 18 and 29 years old in good health and CMV-seropositive. The V and J genes are TRBV19 and TRBJ2-1, with TRBD2 as a possible D gene (6 bases). The chain's CDR3 is CASSRQGGPNEQFF. The CDR3 DNA is TGTGCCAGTAGTCGTCAGGGAGGCCCCAATGAGCAGTTCTTC.